This TCR beta chain was observed in a study of blood T cell repertoires in COVID-19. Study overall: PBMCs, B-cell-depleted T cells, or T cells were the source of the cDNA or gDNA that made up the material.

CDR3 length equals 15 residues. The germline V gene has CDR1 MNHEY and CDR2 SVGAGI. V dropped 1 base and J dropped 6; count of bases not matched to a gene: 4. Per the original data handling: By means of reference gene primer amplification, nucleated cell counts were estimated. Profiled with immunoSEQ multiplex PCR; TCRdb holds only in-frame clones, not every one. The D gene and trimming were derived from the DNA, and the V and J assignments and clone size from that table. The sample has over 250,000 clones, around 86% seen once. V and J are TRBV6-5 and TRBJ2-3; 10 bases map to TRBD2. The sequenced sample consisted of peripheral blood. The clonotype originates from a human donor in a cohort sampled during active COVID-19. The CDR3 DNA is TGTGCCAGCAGTTACTTGACTAGCGGGTCGGATACGCAGTATTTT. Its protein is CASSYLTSGSDTQYF.